The clone carrying this TCR beta chain turned up a few times. The antigen is undetermined. The ends lost 0 bases at V and 4 bases at J; junction bases unmatched: 11. This CDR3 spans 18 amino acids. CDR1 is LNHNV, CDR2 YYDKDF, per germline (reference sequence). With 60 Vbeta and 13 Jbeta primers, the PCR was carried out. Using immunoSEQ multiplex PCR, the repertoire was profiled, and TCRdb retains in-frame clones only, with some absent. The sample holds about 130,000 clones, roughly 82% seen once. These data come from a study of cytomegalovirus exposure and HLA in healthy donors. Study overall: Out of 150 million to 200 million T cells, an earlier analysis found over 90 million unique TCR beta sequences in total. General study findings and limits: The likely explanation for a cluster of highly shared sequence variants was sequencing artifact. Some TCR beta chains (roughly 160 of them) were listed as cytomegalovirus-associated. Associated with HLA alleles at 0.05 false discovery rate in a later analysis were fewer than 20,000 TCR beta sequences.

The V and J genes are TRBV15 and TRBJ2-1, with 8 bases identical to TRBD1. This sequence originates from a male donor in good health and CMV-seropositive. Input material: PBMCs. The CDR3: CATSRDGETGVIYNEQFF. CDR3 DNA: TGTGCCACCAGCAGAGATGGAGAGACAGGGGTTATATACAATGAGCAGTTCTTC.